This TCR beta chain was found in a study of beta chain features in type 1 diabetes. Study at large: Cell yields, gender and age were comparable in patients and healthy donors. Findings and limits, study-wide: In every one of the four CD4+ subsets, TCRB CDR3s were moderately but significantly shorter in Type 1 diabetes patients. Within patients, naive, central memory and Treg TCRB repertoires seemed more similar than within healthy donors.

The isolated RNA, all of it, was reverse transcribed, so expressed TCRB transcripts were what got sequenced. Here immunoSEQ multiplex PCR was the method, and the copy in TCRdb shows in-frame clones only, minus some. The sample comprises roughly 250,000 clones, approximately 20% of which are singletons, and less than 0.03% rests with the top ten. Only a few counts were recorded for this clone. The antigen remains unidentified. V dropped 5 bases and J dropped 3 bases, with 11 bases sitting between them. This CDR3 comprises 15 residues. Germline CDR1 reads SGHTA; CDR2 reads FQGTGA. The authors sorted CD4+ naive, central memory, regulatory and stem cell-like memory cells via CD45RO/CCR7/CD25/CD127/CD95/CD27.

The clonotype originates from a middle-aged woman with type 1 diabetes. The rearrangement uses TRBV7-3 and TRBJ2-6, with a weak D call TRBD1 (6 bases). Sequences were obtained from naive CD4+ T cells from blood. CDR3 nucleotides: TGTGCCAGCAGCGAACAGGGTGGTGGGGCCAACGTCCTGACTTTC. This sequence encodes CASSEQGGGANVLTF.